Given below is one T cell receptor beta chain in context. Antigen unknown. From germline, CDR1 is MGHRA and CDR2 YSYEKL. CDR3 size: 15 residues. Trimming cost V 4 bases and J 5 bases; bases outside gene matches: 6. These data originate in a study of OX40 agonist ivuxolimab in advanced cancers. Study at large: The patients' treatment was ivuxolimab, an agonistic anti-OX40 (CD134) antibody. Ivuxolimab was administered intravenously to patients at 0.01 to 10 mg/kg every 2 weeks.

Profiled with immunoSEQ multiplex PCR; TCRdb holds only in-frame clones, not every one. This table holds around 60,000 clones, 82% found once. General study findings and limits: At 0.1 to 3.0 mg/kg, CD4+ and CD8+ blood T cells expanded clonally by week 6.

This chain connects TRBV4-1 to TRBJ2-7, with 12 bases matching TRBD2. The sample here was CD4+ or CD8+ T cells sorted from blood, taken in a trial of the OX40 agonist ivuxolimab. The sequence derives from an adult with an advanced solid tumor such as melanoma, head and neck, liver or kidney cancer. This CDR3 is CASSRRLAGADEQYF. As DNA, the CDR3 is TGCGCCAGCAGCCGGAGACTAGCGGGGGCCGACGAGCAGTACTTC.